This T cell receptor beta chain came from a study of CD8 T cells in ankylosing spondylitis. Study results and caveats: Disease-linked clones proved CD8+ and comparatively uncommon in peripheral blood. Significant enrichment of disease-linked clones was reported in matched ankylosing spondylitis synovial fluid. Seemingly distinctive of ankylosing spondylitis blood was a TCR beta motif formed by eight highly homologous variants.

Many counts were recorded for this clonotype. What it binds is unknown. TCRdb redid the calling of the 5' RACE reads with MiXCR, one entry per CDR3 protein. The table records around 6,700 distinct CDR3 sequences, 2.8% of them present only once. This clonotype was obtained from a female donor with ankylosing spondylitis or in good health (not recorded which). Sequencing used blood, either unsorted or a sorted T cell fraction (not recorded which).

CDR3 bases: TGTGCCAGCAGCGTAGGGTTATCTGGGGGAGAGACCCAGTACTTC. Amino acid sequence: CASSVGLSGGETQYF. The chain has TRBV9 and TRBJ2-5; D is possibly TRBD1 or TRBD2 (5 bases each). CDR1 and CDR2 from the germline V gene are SGDLS and YYNGEE. The length of the CDR3 is 15 residues. Trimming took 0 bases from V and 4 from J, leaving 13 bases between them.